This T cell receptor beta chain was observed in a study of blood T cell repertoires in COVID-19. The protocol was immunoSEQ multiplex PCR, while the TCRdb copy is restricted to in-frame clones and leaves out a portion. Among under 250,000 clones listed, about four fifths were seen once. Per germline, CDR1 KGHDR and CDR2 SFDVKD. Deletions cut 3 bases from V and 7 bases from J, with 11 bases between. The CDR3 runs to 13 residues. This TCR derives from a man between 35 and 55 years old with active or convalescent COVID-19. This chain uses TRBV24-1 with TRBJ1-1; no definite D call. Sample: peripheral blood. The CDR3 here is CATSDRSGSEAFF. DNA of the CDR3: TGTGCCACCAGTGATAGATCTGGCAGTGAAGCTTTCTTT.